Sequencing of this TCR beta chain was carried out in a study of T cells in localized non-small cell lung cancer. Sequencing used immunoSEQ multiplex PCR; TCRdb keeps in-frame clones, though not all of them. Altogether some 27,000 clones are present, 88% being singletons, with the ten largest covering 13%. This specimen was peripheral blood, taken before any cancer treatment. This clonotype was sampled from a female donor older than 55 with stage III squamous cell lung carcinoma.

In DNA form, the CDR3 reads TGCAGCGTTGAACTTGGGACACCCTACGAGCAGTACTTC. It is translated as CSVELGTPYEQYF. The genes are TRBV29-1 and TRBJ2-7; D may be TRBD1 (6 bases). CDR1 is SQVTM, CDR2 ANQGSEA, per germline. V dropped 2 bases and J dropped 2 bases, with 10 bases sitting between them. The CDR3 is made up of 13 amino acids.